This T cell receptor (beta chain) was captured in a study of blood T cell repertoires in COVID-19 (dated by TCRdb to 2020 to 2021). About the full investigation: Samples from collaborators originated in the United States, Italy and Spain and spanned both the acute and convalescent phases of COVID-19. The prospective study material was composed of cDNA or gDNA derived from T cells, B-cell-depleted T cells, or PBMCs. Subjects who had been exposed to COVID-19, were actively infected with it, or had recovered from it provided the deeply sampled blood TCRbeta repertoires that made up the dataset. A freely available public database, intended as a resource for researchers studying the immune response to SARS-CoV-2, is where the repertoires were released. The samples were drawn from two sources: the first 160 participants of the ongoing ImmuneRACE study, and 1,200 or so subjects contributed by 6 global collaborators. Sample metadata almost always included a de-identified subject ID, COVID-19 status, age in years and sex. Where available, HLA class I and class II types were taken from metadata supplied by the sample provider and were not determined by assay-based typing.

What the research found in general, with its limitations: Clinical and demographic metadata were provided uncurated, with the amount varying by source and participant.

Concerning this clone itself: Its antigen remains unidentified. The record has no base qualities; no much larger clone is one base away.

TCRbeta CDR3 regions were amplified from genomic DNA by means of the immunoSEQ Assay, a bias-controlled multiplex PCR. The authors processed their data as follows. The number of nucleated cells in each sample was estimated by amplification of reference gene primers within the assay. To quantify the absolute abundance of each unique TCRbeta CDR3 rearrangement, sequence reads were collapsed and filtered. Productive Simpson clonality was computed per sample as the square root of Simpson's diversity index over productive rearrangements. Here the immuneACCESS table is served through TCRdb, limited to in-frame sequences with V and J called. Missing clones are a known gap in these copies; in checked studies unresolved V genes cover under half, and the rest lacks a known reason. V, J and clone size derive from that table, while D and trimming were established from the DNA sequence. A total of 93,000 or so clones appear in this sample, more than 75% of them only once. More than 5% of the sample goes to the ten largest clones.

Each collaborating institution followed its own protocols to collect whole blood in K2EDTA tubes. For TCRbeta analysis, collaborator samples were shipped as frozen whole blood, as isolated PBMCs, or as DNA extracted from either sample type. The trim is 5 bases for V and 7 bases for J, with a gap of 23 bases between the germline ends. Looking up the germline V gene yields CDR1 MDHEN and CDR2 SYDVKM. Counted from cysteine to phenylalanine, this CDR3 has 17 amino acids. The sequence is cut down to CDR3 DNA, 51 bases in frame from base 1. The V and J segments used are TRBV28 and TRBJ1-4; a tentative D call is TRBD1 (5 bases match). The TCR sequence derives from a human donor in a cohort sampled during active COVID-19. Sequences were obtained from peripheral blood. Read as DNA, the sequence is TGTGCCAGCAGTCCGCGGAGGGGTAGGGTGGGGAGTGAAAAACTGTTTTTT. Translated, this is CASSPRRGRVGSEKLFF. Where the CDR3 stops, the reference TRBV28 and TRBJ1-4 genes take over; the full variable domain is DVKVTQSSRYLVKRTGEKVFLECVQDMDHENMFWYRQDPGLGLRLIYFSYDVKMKEKGDIPEGYSVSREKKERFSLILESASTNQTSMYLCASSPRRGRVGSEKLFFGSGTQLSVL.